This T cell receptor (beta chain) was recorded in a study of somatic mutations in cytotoxic T cells in rheumatoid arthritis. Study details: Immediately following diagnosis and ahead of any treatment, patient blood (approximately 30 ml EDTA) was drawn.

Data came from immunoSEQ multiplex PCR; TCRdb stores just in-frame clones and leaves some out. The repertoire holds 6,500 to 8,500 clones, with roughly 78% as singletons. This CDR3 contains 11 residues. This clone was recorded only once. This receptor was obtained from an adult with rheumatoid arthritis. This chain uses TRBV21-1 with TRBJ1-1. TRBV21-1 is recorded as a pseudogene. The sample consisted of CD8+ T cells sorted from blood. The CDR3 nucleotides read TGTGCCAGCAGCAAGGGTAGAGAAGCTTTCTTT. Translated, it gives CASSKGREAFF.